This TCR beta chain originates from a study of T-cell reconstitution after alpha-beta-depleted transplantation in children. As it was prepared, the TCRbeta library received unique molecular identifiers. MiXCR, applied by TCRdb to the PCR reads, yields one record per CDR3 protein. The sample lists some 260,000 distinct CDR3 sequences, about 24% seen once, with more than 4.5% in the top ten. The CDR3 is made up of 16 amino acids. After removal of 6 bases from V and 4 bases from J, the junction contained 13 bases not matched to a gene. CDR1 and CDR2 from the germline V gene are DFQATT and SNEGSKA (reference sequence).

The receptor was isolated from a female patient between 2 and 15 years old who had a stem cell transplant for congenital amegakaryocytic thrombocytopenia, so the T cells may come from the graft donor. The sample was PBMCs, mostly from graft donor cells, taken 360 days after TCRalphabeta/CD19-depleted stem cell transplant. The chain links TRBV20-1 to TRBJ2-1, with 9 positions matching TRBD2. In nucleotides, the CDR3 is TGCAGTGCCCAGGGGTGGTTAGCGGGAGTTTACAATGAGCAGTTCTTC. This encodes CSAQGWLAGVYNEQFF.